The 21 T cell receptor beta chains below all came from one sample that was sequenced in a study of beta chain features in type 1 diabetes (dated by TCRdb to the late 2010s). Library preparation employed the immunoSEQ multiplex PCR assay. The High Capacity cDNA Reverse Transcription Kit was used to reverse transcribe all of the isolated RNA, meaning that expressed TCRB transcripts were what got sequenced. The clones in this table, taken by TCRdb from immuneACCESS, are in-frame only. Not every clone is retained; where verified, under half of the shortfall comes from an unresolved V gene, and the cause of the rest is unknown. In this sample the table shows 150,000 or so clones, roughly 11% of which occur a single time. The ten biggest clones cover 2% to 2.5% of the sample. The sequenced sample was central memory CD4+ T cells from blood. These receptors were obtained from a man aged 18 to 30 in good health.

The J gene is TRBJ2-1, the V gene TRBV18; the D is unclear. Germline CDR1 and CDR2: KGHSH and LQKENI. V was shortened by 3 bases and J by 0 bases, with 12 bases between the two germline ends. The length of the CDR3 is 16 residues. The CDR3 region has the DNA TGTGCCAGCTCACCGGCCTTGTCGAGCTCCTACAATGAGCAGTTCTTC. Its protein product is CASSPALSSSYNEQFF.

The chain recombines TRBV5-1 with TRBJ2-5; 7 positions match TRBD2. CDR3 size: 13 residues. Per germline, CDR1 SGHRS and CDR2 YFSETQ. With 0 bases clipped from V and 9 bases from J, the junction kept 5 bases outside the gene matches. In DNA, the CDR3 is TGCGCCAGCAGCTTGGCCGAAGGGAGGGCCCAGTACTTC. It specifies CASSLAEGRAQYF.

The rearrangement uses TRBV2 and TRBJ2-7; D possibly corresponds to TRBD2 (6 bases). Trimming stripped 6 bases from V and 0 bases from J, with 9 bases between. This CDR3 spans 13 amino acids. CDR1 and CDR2 from the germline V gene are SNHLY and FYNNEI. CDR3 nucleotide sequence: TGTGCCAGCAGACCCGGGAGCTCCTACGAGCAGTACTTC. Protein product: CASRPGSSYEQYF.

V gene TRBV7-3 combines with J gene TRBJ1-1; 8 nucleotides agree with TRBD1. Trimming at V came to 5 bases and at J to 5 bases, leaving 7 bases not matched to a gene. This CDR3 is built from 14 residues. Germline V gene data show CDR1 as SGHTA and CDR2 as FQGTGA. CDR3 protein: CASSARDRRTEAFF. The CDR3 DNA reads as TGTGCCAGCAGCGCTCGGGACAGGCGGACTGAAGCTTTCTTT.

The DNA for the CDR3 is TGTGCCAGCAGCCCCCGGGGGTCGAACACCGGGGAGCTGTTTTTT. Protein sequence: CASSPRGSNTGELFF. The V call is TRBV7-9, the J call TRBJ2-2, with D perhaps matching TRBD2 (6 bases). Germline assignment: CDR1 SEHNR and CDR2 FQNEAQ (reference sequence). The CDR3 runs 15 residues. V lost 5 bases and J 0 bases, leaving 10 bases between the germline ends.

This rearrangement joins TRBV4-3 to TRBJ2-7; D uncertain. Germline values: CDR1 LGHNA, CDR2 YSLEER. The CDR3 runs to 13 residues. Trimming left V 0 bases short and J 4 bases short, with 7 bases between. CDR3 in DNA: TGCGCCAGCAGCCAAGAACGAGGTTACGAGCAGTACTTC. This sequence encodes CASSQERGYEQYF.

J is TRBJ2-5 and V is TRBV10-3; unclear D gene. Trimming took 3 bases from V and 5 from J, leaving 10 bases between them. The CDR3 runs to 13 residues. Germline CDR1 reads ENHRY; CDR2 reads SYGVKD. CDR3 nucleotide sequence: TGTGCCATCAGTGATCCTAGGGCGGAGACCCAGTACTTC. Protein sequence: CAISDPRAETQYF.

In its sample, this clone was seen a few times. The CDR3: CASSQLGLAGGPESSYNEQFF. The CDR3 DNA reads as TGCGCCAGCAGCCAATTGGGACTAGCGGGAGGCCCTGAGAGCTCCTACAATGAGCAGTTCTTC. V and J are TRBV4-1 and TRBJ2-1; TRBD2 aligns across 15 bases. The V gene end was trimmed by 2 bases and the J gene end by 0 bases; junction bases not matched to a gene: 11. This CDR3 spans 21 amino acids. The germline CDR1 and CDR2 sequences are MGHRA and YSYEKL.

This clone was picked up many times. This chain joins TRBV29-1 and TRBJ1-2, with a tentative D call TRBD1 (6 bases). Germline V gives CDR1 SQVTM, CDR2 ANQGSEA. Trimming shortened V by 4 bases and J by 6 bases, and 15 bases separated the two germline ends. The CDR3 length is 13 residues. In DNA form, the CDR3 reads TGCAGCGTTGGAGGGGGGCGAGGTGATGGCTACACCTTC. This sequence encodes CSVGGGRGDGYTF.

This clone has only a few counts. CDR3 DNA sequence: TGTGCCAGCAGCACGGGAGGGGATGGCTACACCTTC. Its protein is CASSTGGDGYTF. The rearrangement links TRBV5-4 to TRBJ1-2; possible D gene TRBD1, 5 bases. V lost 4 bases and J lost 6, with 10 bases in between. The CDR3 covers 12 residues. Germline loops: CDR1 SGHNT, CDR2 YYREEE (reference sequence).

The chain employs TRBV30 and TRBJ1-2; D not resolved. Between the trimmed V and J ends, which lost 0 bases and 0 bases, there was a span of 11 bases. The CDR3 is 15 amino acids. The germline gives CDR1 GTSNPN, CDR2 SVGIG (reference sequence). CDR3 DNA: TGTGCCTGGAGTGTACCTGGGCCCCCTAACTATGGCTACACCTTC. Protein product: CAWSVPGPPNYGYTF.

This clone was found a few times. This rearrangement joins TRBV4-1 to TRBJ2-7; no clear D gene. V dropped 0 bases and J dropped 0 bases, with 12 bases sitting between them. CDR3 length equals 16 residues. The germline gives CDR1 MGHRA, CDR2 YSYEKL. CDR3 sequence (DNA): TGCGCCAGCAGCCAAGACACCTACCGGAACTCCTACGAGCAGTACTTC. As protein: CASSQDTYRNSYEQYF.

This clone was detected a few times. The chain couples TRBV7-3 to TRBJ2-5, with D possibly being TRBD1 (6 bases). This CDR3 is 11 amino acids long. Trimming took off 5 bases at V and 7 bases at J, with 8 bases between the two ends. Germline V CDR1 and CDR2: SGHTA, FQGTGA. In DNA, the CDR3 is TGTGCCAGCAGCGAAGGGGGGACCCAGTACTTC. Its protein product is CASSEGGTQYF.

This clone was found a few times. This rearrangement joins TRBV11-2 to TRBJ2-1; no clear D. Germline CDR1 and CDR2: SGHAT and FQNNGV. This CDR3 is 14 amino acids long. The V gene lost 2 bases and the J gene lost 5 bases, with 10 bases spanning the gap. CDR3 in amino acids: CASSLSRMNNEQFF. DNA of the CDR3: TGTGCCAGCAGCTTAAGCCGGATGAACAATGAGCAGTTCTTC.

This clone was detected a few times. The chain carries TRBV11-2 and TRBJ1-2; no clear D gene. V lost 0 bases and J 4 bases, leaving 12 bases between the germline ends. The germline V gene has CDR1 SGHAT and CDR2 FQNNGV. The CDR3 covers 15 residues. CDR3 sequence (DNA): TGTGCCAGCAGCTTAGATCGCCTTTCCGGCTATGGCTACACCTTC. Translating it yields CASSLDRLSGYGYTF. The variable domain in full, completed from reference TRBV11-2 and TRBJ1-2, reads EAGVAQSPRYKIIEKRQSVAFWCNPISGHATLYWYQQILGQGPKLLIQFQNNGVVDDSQLPKDRFSAERLKGVDSTLKIQPAKLEDSAVYLCASSLDRLSGYGYTFGSGTRLTVV.

This clone has more than one count but fewer than ten. The V and J genes are TRBV2 and TRBJ2-6; TRBD1 might be the D (6 bases). The V and J ends lost 7 bases and 0 bases respectively, with 13 bases between them. CDR1 SNHLY and CDR2 FYNNEI come from the germline V gene. There are 16 residues in the CDR3. The CDR3 DNA sequence: TGTGCCAGCACGGGACAACTTCTCTCTGGGGCCAACGTCCTGACTTTC. Its translation is CASTGQLLSGANVLTF.

The chain carries TRBV15 and TRBJ2-4; 8 nucleotides match TRBD1. V lost 0 bases to trimming and J lost 4 bases; unmatched junction nucleotides: 2. The CDR3 has 15 amino acids. Germline V gives CDR1 LNHNV, CDR2 YYDKDF (reference sequence). CDR3 sequence reads: CATSRDRQGKNIQYF. CDR3 nucleotide sequence: TGTGCCACCAGCAGAGACCGACAGGGGAAAAACATTCAGTACTTC.

The CDR3 DNA follows: TGTGCCAGCAGCCCGGGACCTACTAGCGGGAGTCGCCCTAGGGATGAGCAGTTCTTC. This translates into CASSPGPTSGSRPRDEQFF. The chain joins TRBV5-4 to TRBJ2-1; the match to TRBD2 covers 11 bases. The CDR3 covers 19 residues. Germline loops: CDR1 SGHNT, CDR2 YYREEE (reference sequence). J lost 8 bases, V lost 4 bases, and 20 bases had no gene match.

This clone was counted only a few times. The chain carries TRBV10-3 and TRBJ2-1; 11 bases are a match to TRBD1. Germline-derived CDR1 and CDR2 are ENHRY and SYGVKD. V shed 5 bases and J 5 bases; nucleotides not matched to a gene: 2. The CDR3 contains 14 residues. CDR3 residues: CAISPGQGDNEQFF. The CDR3 DNA reads TGTGCCATCAGTCCGGGACAGGGGGACAATGAGCAGTTCTTC.

This clone was counted many times. The chain uses TRBV18 and TRBJ2-7; 7 positions match TRBD1. The CDR3 loop spans 15 amino acids. Germline CDR1 KGHSH, CDR2 LQKENI. V dropped 3 bases and J dropped 5; count of bases not matched to a gene: 10. This chain's CDR3 is CASSPSQQGVDEQYF. CDR3 bases: TGTGCCAGCTCACCGTCCCAGCAGGGGGTGGACGAGCAGTACTTC.

This clone appeared a few times. The chain uses TRBV30 and TRBJ2-5; 7 nucleotides match TRBD2. The CDR3 spans 14 residues. The ends lost 0 bases at V and 7 bases at J; junction bases unmatched: 8. CDR1 and CDR2 from the germline V gene are GTSNPN and SVGIG (reference sequence). The chain's CDR3 is CAWSVLGGGVTQYF. The DNA for the CDR3 is TGTGCCTGGAGTGTACTGGGGGGAGGGGTGACCCAGTACTTC.